This T cell receptor (beta chain) was captured in a study of blood T cell repertoires in COVID-19 (dated by TCRdb to between 2020 and 2021). Looking at the study overall: Collaborator samples came from the United States, Italy and Spain and covered acute and convalescent phases of COVID-19. Deeply sampled blood TCRbeta repertoires from subjects exposed to, actively infected with, or recovered from COVID-19 were included in the dataset. The repertoires were released in a freely available public database meant as a resource for research on the immune response to SARS-CoV-2. Where available, HLA class I and class II types were obtained from metadata supplied by the sample provider rather than from assay-based typing. Samples were obtained from the ongoing ImmuneRACE study (first 160 participants) and from over 1,000 subjects provided by 6 global collaborators. The material from the prospective study consisted of cDNA or gDNA derived from T cells, B-cell-depleted T cells, or PBMCs. The sample metadata nearly always contained a de-identified subject ID, COVID-19 status, age in years and sex. What the authors observed across the whole study: The amount of clinical and demographic metadata varied by source and participant and was provided uncurated.

Here V drops 3 bases and J drops 1 base, and the junction holds 5 bases not matched to any gene. Looking up the germline V gene yields CDR1 KGHDR and CDR2 SFDVKD. From cysteine to phenylalanine, the CDR3 is 16 amino acids long. Of all the DNA, just the CDR3 is kept, 48 bases in frame from base 1. The collaborating institutions used their own protocols to collect whole blood in K2EDTA tubes. For TCRbeta analysis, collaborator samples were shipped as frozen whole blood, as isolated PBMCs, or as DNA extracted from either sample type. TCRbeta CDR3 regions were amplified from genomic DNA by means of the immunoSEQ Assay, a bias-controlled multiplex PCR. Per the source publication's procedure: The number of nucleated cells in each sample was estimated from the amplification of reference gene primers within the assay. To quantify the absolute abundance of each unique TCRbeta CDR3 rearrangement, sequence reads were collapsed and filtered. For each sample, productive Simpson clonality was calculated as the square root of Simpson's diversity index across productive rearrangements. The table was pulled from immuneACCESS by TCRdb, which kept in-frame rearrangements only. Such tables lose some clones; where checked, under half of the loss comes from unresolved V genes, and the rest has no known cause. D and trimming were read from the DNA, whereas the V and J calls and clone size are those reported in that table. Within this sample are over 120,000 clones, with around 87% of them counted one time only. The ten largest clones take up around 8.6% of the sample.

Only one count was recorded for this clone. The antigen it recognizes is unknown. Base qualities are not provided; no much larger clone lies one nucleotide away. Input material: peripheral blood. The chain uses TRBV24-1 and TRBJ2-7, and TRBD1 matches 10 of the central bases. The sequence came from a woman between 50 and 59 years old with active or convalescent COVID-19. The CDR3 region reads CATSDGTGEISYEQYF. The nucleotide sequence reads as follows: TGTGCCACCAGTGATGGGACAGGGGAGATTTCCTACGAGCAGTACTTC.